A selection of T cell receptor beta chains follows, all from one sample in a study of T cells after posttransplantation cyclophosphamide. Sequenced by immunoSEQ multiplex PCR; TCRdb stores in-frame clones only, minus some. The sample includes 20,000 to 30,000 clones, none of them occurring once. Sequenced material: PBMCs. Every receptor here comes from a woman aged 45-60 years in good health, CMV-negative, and a related stem cell transplant donor. The CDR3 runs from the conserved cysteine through the conserved F or W. A D gene is named only where the DNA matches it firmly. The listing skips clone size in some rows; elsewhere it reads once, few, many or a size class.

>TRBV5-6|many|TRBJ1-6|TRBD1
CASSQGQSSYNSPLHF
TGTGCCAGCAGCCAGGGACAGAGCTCCTATAATTCACCCCTCCACTTT
>TRBV9|many|TRBJ2-7|TRBD1
CASSVGPGGEYEQYF
TGTGCCAGCAGCGTAGGCCCAGGGGGCGAGTACGAGCAGTACTTC
>TRBV7-2|many|TRBJ2-5|TRBD2
CASSSRALAGGETQYF
TGTGCCAGCAGCTCCCGCGCACTAGCGGGGGGGGAGACCCAGTACTTC
>TRBV27|many|TRBJ1-2|TRBD1
CASSTTGGGYTF
TGTGCCAGCAGTACGACAGGGGGCGGCTACACCTTC
>TRBV7-2|many|TRBJ1-5|-
CASSLQQGRNQPQHF
TGTGCCAGCAGCTTGCAACAGGGTCGCAATCAGCCCCAGCATTTT
>TRBV5-1|many|TRBJ2-1|-
CASSSMGQSYNEQFF
TGCGCCAGCAGTTCCATGGGGCAGTCTTACAATGAGCAGTTCTTC
>TRBV19|many|TRBJ2-1|TRBD1
CASRPGQRFSSYNEQFF
TGTGCCAGTAGACCGGGACAGAGGTTTTCCTCCTACAATGAGCAGTTCTTC
>TRBV19|many|TRBJ2-3|TRBD2
CASSIGAPGLATDTQYF
TGTGCCAGTAGTATAGGGGCCCCGGGACTAGCAACAGATACGCAGTATTTT
>TRBV11-2|-|TRBJ2-3|TRBD2
CASSSGLAGVLTDTQYF
TGTGCCAGCAGCTCGGGACTAGCGGGAGTCCTCACAGATACGCAGTATTTT
>TRBV6-5|-|TRBJ2-1|-
CASRPEGSSYNEQFF
TGTGCCAGCAGGCCCGAAGGGAGCTCCTACAATGAGCAGTTCTTC
>TRBV4-2|many|TRBJ2-1|TRBD1
CASSQLRGTGESFNEQFF
TGTGCCAGCAGCCAACTACGAGGGACAGGGGAAAGTTTCAATGAGCAGTTCTTC
>TRBV5-1|many|TRBJ1-2|TRBD1
CASSLVGQGLDGYTF
TGCGCCAGCAGCTTGGTTGGACAGGGATTGGATGGCTACACCTTC
>TRBV5-6|many|TRBJ2-1|TRBD1
CASSSFGTGVGNEQFF
TGTGCCAGCAGCAGCTTCGGGACAGGGGTCGGTAATGAGCAGTTCTTC
>TRBV6-1|many|TRBJ2-1|TRBD2
CASREFSGSSHNEQFF
TGTGCCAGCAGGGAATTCAGCGGGAGTAGTCACAATGAGCAGTTCTTC
>TRBV27|many|TRBJ1-2|TRBD1
CASSLFDRGDGYTF
TGTGCCAGCAGTTTATTCGACAGGGGGGATGGCTACACCTTC
>TRBV5-1|many|TRBJ1-4|-
CASSPGAGGRNEKLFF
TGCGCCAGCAGCCCCGGGGCGGGGGGCAGAAATGAAAAACTGTTTTTT
>TRBV19|many|TRBJ1-1|-
CASTQGMGTEAFF
TGTGCCAGTACCCAGGGTATGGGCACTGAAGCTTTCTTT
>TRBV27|many|TRBJ1-4|TRBD1
CASSLAGTGGRTNEKLFF
TGTGCCAGCAGTTTAGCGGGGACAGGGGGCCGAACTAATGAAAAACTGTTTTTT
>TRBV30|many|TRBJ2-3|TRBD2
CAWKAGVLDTQYF
TGTGCCTGGAAGGCGGGAGTGTTAGATACGCAGTATTTT
>TRBV5-8|many|TRBJ1-1|TRBD1
CASSFPGTGNTEAFF
TGTGCCAGCAGCTTCCCCGGGACAGGCAACACTGAAGCTTTCTTT
>TRBV5-1|many|TRBJ2-5|TRBD2
CASSLSSGREETQYF
TGCGCCAGCAGCTTGTCCAGCGGGAGGGAAGAGACCCAGTACTTC
>TRBV19|many|TRBJ2-7|-
CASRDKGPAEQYF
TGTGCCAGTAGGGACAAGGGGCCGGCGGAGCAGTACTTC
>TRBV30|many|TRBJ1-4|TRBD1
CAWGRQGRPEEKLFF
TGTGCCTGGGGCCGACAGGGGAGACCGGAGGAAAAACTGTTTTTT
>TRBV30|many|TRBJ1-2|-
CAWSGGRLSGGYTF
TGTGCCTGGAGTGGGGGGCGCCTTTCAGGCGGCTACACCTTC
>TRBV5-6|many|TRBJ2-3|-
CASSFRRAQYF
TGTGCCAGCAGCTTCCGGAGGGCGCAGTATTTT
>TRBV10-1|many|TRBJ2-7|-
CASSPGQLSSYEQYF
TGCGCCAGCAGTCCCGGACAGCTATCGTCCTACGAGCAGTACTTC
>TRBV14|many|TRBJ1-6|-
CASSQETDNSPLHF
TGTGCCAGCAGCCAAGAAACAGATAATTCACCCCTCCACTTT
>TRBV19|many|TRBJ1-1|-
CASSIGGRAEAFF
TGTGCCAGTAGTATAGGGGGCCGGGCTGAAGCTTTCTTT
>TRBV19|many|TRBJ2-3|TRBD1
CASSNPGTGTDTQYF
TGTGCCAGTAGTAACCCCGGGACAGGCACAGATACGCAGTATTTT
>TRBV9|many|TRBJ2-3|TRBD2
CASSLEPGLAGYPPRPDTQYF
TGTGCCAGCAGCTTAGAACCGGGACTAGCGGGTTACCCCCCGCGCCCAGATACGCAGTATTTT
>TRBV20-1|many|TRBJ2-7|-
CSAQNYEQYF
TGCAGTGCTCAAAACTACGAGCAGTACTTC
>TRBV7-2|many|TRBJ2-3|TRBD1
CASYDVRGPIGTQYF
TGTGCCAGCTACGATGTAAGGGGGCCTATAGGTACGCAGTATTTT